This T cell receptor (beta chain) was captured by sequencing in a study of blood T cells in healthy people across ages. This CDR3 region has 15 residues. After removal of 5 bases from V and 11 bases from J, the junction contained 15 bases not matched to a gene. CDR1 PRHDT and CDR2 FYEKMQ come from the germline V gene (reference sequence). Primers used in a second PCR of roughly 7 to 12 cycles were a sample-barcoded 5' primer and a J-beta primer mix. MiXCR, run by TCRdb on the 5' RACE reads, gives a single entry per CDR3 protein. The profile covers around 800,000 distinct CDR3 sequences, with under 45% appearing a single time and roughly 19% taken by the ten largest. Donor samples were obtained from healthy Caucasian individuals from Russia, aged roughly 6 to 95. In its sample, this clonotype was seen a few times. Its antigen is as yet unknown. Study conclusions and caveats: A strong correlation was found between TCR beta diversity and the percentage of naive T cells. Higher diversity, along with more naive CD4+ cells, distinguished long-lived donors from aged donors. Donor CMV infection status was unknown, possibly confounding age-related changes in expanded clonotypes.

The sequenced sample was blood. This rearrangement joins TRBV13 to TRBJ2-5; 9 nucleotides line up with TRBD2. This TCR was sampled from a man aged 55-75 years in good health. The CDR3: CASSRGGGAWNEQYF. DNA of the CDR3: TGTGCCAGCAGCCGGGGCGGGGGGGCCTGGAATGAGCAGTACTTC.